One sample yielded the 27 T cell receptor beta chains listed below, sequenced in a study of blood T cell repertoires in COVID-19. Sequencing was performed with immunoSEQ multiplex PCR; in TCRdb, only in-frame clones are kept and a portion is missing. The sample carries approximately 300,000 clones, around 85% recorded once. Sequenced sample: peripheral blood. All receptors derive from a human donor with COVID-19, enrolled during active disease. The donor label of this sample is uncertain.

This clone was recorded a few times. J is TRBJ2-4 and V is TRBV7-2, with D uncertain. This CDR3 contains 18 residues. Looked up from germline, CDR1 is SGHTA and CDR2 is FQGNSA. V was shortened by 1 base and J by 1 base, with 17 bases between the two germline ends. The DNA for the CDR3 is TGTGCCAGCAGCTTAGTTCCCCAGTCCCCAATTGCCAAAAACATTCAGTACTTC. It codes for CASSLVPQSPIAKNIQYF.

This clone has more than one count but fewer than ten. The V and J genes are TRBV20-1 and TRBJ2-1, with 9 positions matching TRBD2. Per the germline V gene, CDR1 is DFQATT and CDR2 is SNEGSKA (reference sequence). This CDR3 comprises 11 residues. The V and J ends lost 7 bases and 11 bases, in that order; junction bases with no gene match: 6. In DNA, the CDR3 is TGCAGTGGTCTAGCGGGGCTCAAGCAGTTCTTC. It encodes CSGLAGLKQFF.

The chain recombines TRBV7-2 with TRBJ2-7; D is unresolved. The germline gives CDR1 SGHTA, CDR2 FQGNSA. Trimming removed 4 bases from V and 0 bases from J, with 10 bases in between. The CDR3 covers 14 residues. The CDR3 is CASSSLIISYEQYF. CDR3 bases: TGTGCCAGCAGCTCTCTTATAATCTCCTACGAGCAGTACTTC.

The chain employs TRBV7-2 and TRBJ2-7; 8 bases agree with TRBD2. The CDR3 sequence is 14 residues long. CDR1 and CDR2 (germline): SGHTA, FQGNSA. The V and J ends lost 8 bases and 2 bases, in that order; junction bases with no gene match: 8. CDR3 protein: CASAPGREPYEQYF. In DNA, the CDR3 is TGTGCCAGCGCCCCCGGGAGGGAACCCTACGAGCAGTACTTC.

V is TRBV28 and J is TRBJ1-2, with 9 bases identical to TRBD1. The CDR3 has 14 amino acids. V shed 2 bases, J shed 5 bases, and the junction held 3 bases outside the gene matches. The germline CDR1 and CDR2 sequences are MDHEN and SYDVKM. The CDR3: CASSLGTGRYGYTF. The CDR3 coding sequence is TGTGCCAGCAGTTTAGGGACAGGGAGATATGGCTACACCTTC.

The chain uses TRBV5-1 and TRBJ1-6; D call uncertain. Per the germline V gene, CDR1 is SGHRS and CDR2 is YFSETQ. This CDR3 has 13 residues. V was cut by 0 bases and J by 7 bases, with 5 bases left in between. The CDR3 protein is CASSLDRNSPLHF. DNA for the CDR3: TGCGCCAGCAGCTTGGATCGGAATTCACCCCTCCACTTT. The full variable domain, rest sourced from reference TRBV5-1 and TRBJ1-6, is KAGVTQTPRYLIKTRGQQVTLSCSPISGHRSVSWYQQTPGQGLQFLFEYFSETQRNKGNFPGRFSGRQFSNSRSEMNVSTLELGDSALYLCASSLDRNSPLHFGNGTRLTVT.

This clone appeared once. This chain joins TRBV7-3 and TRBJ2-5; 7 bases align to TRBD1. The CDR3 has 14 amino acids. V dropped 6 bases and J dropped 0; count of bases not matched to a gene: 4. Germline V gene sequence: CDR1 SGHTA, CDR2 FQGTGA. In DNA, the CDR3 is TGTGCCAGCAGACCCGGGACAGACCAAGAGACCCAGTACTTC. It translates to CASRPGTDQETQYF.

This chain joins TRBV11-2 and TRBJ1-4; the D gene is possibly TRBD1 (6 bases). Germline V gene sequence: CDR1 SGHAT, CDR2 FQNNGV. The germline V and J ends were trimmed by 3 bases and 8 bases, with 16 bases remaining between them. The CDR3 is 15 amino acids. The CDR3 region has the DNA TGTGCCAGCAGCTTCGAACGGCTTCAGGGGGAAAAACTGTTTTTT. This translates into CASSFERLQGEKLFF.

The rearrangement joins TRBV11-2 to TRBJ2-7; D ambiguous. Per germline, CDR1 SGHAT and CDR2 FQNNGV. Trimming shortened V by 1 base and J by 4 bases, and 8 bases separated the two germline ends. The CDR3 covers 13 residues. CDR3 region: CASSLVFRYEQYF. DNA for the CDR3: TGTGCCAGCAGCTTAGTGTTCAGATACGAGCAGTACTTC.

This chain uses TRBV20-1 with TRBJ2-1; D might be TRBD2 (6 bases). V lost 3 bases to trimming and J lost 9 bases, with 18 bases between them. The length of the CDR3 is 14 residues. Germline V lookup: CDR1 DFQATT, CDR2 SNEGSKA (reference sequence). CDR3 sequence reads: CSASRGRMGGEQFF. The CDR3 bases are TGCAGTGCTAGTCGGGGGAGGATGGGGGGTGAGCAGTTCTTC.

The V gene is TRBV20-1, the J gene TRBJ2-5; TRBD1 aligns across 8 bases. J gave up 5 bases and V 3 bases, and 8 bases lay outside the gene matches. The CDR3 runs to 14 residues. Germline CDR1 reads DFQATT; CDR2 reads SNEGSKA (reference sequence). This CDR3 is CSASRTGSGETQYF. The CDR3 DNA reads TGCAGTGCTAGTAGGACAGGGTCTGGCGAGACCCAGTACTTC.

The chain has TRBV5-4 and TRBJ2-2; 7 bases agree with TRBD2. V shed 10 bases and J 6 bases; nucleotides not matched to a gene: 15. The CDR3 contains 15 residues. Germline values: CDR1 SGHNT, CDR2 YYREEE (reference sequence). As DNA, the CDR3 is TGTGCCGTCGAATGGGAGGGTGCAGTCTCCGGGGAGCTGTTTTTT. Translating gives CAVEWEGAVSGELFF.

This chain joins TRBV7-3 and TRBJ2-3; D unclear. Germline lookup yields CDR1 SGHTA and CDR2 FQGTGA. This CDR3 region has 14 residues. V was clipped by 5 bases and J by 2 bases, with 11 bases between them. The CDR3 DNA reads TGTGCCAGCAGCCTATACCCTTACACAGATACGCAGTATTTT. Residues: CASSLYPYTDTQYF.

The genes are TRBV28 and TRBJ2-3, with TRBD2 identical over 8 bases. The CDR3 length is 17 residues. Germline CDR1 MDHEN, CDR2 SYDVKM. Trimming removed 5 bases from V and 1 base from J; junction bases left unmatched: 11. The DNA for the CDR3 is TGTGCCAGCAGTCCCGGGAAGCGGGGGCGGGGCACAGATACGCAGTATTTT. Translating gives CASSPGKRGRGTDTQYF.

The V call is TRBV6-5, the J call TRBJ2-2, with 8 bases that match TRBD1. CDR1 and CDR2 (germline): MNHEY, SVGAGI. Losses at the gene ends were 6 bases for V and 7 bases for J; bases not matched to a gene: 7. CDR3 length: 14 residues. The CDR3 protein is CASRESGGSGELFF. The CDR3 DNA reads TGTGCCAGCAGAGAGTCAGGGGGCAGCGGGGAGCTGTTTTTT.

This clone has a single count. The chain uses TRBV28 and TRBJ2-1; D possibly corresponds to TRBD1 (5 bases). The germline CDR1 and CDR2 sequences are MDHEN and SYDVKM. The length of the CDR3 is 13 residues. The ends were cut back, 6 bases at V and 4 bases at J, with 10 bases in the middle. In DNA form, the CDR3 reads TGTGCCAGCAGGGGGCAGAGTTACAATGAGCAGTTCTTC. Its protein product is CASRGQSYNEQFF. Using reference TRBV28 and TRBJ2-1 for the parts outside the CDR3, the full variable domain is DVKVTQSSRYLVKRTGEKVFLECVQDMDHENMFWYRQDPGLGLRLIYFSYDVKMKEKGDIPEGYSVSREKKERFSLILESASTNQTSMYLCASRGQSYNEQFFGPGTRLTVL.

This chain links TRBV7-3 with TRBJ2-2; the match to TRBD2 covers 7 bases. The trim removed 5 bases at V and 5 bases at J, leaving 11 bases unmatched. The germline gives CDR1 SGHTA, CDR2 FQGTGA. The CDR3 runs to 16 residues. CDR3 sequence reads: CASSPHGGSETGELFF. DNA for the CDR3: TGTGCCAGCAGCCCCCACGGCGGGAGTGAAACCGGGGAGCTGTTTTTT.

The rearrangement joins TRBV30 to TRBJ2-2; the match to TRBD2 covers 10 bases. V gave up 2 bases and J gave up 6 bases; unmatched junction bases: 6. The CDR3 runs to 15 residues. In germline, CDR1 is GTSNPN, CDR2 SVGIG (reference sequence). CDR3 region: CAWSSVAGGSGELFF. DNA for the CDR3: TGTGCCTGGAGTTCGGTAGCGGGAGGTTCCGGGGAGCTGTTTTTT.

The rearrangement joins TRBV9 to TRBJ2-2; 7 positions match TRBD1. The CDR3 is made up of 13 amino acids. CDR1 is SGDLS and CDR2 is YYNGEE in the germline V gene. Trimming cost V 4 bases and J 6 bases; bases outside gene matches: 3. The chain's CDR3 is CASSPRGPGELFF. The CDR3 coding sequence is TGTGCCAGCAGCCCAAGGGGGCCCGGGGAGCTGTTTTTT.

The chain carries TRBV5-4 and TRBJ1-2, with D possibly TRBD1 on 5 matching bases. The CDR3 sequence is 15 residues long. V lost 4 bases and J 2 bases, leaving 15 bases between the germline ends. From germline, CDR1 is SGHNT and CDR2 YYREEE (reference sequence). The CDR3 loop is CASSLDPGQNYGYTF. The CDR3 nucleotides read TGTGCCAGCAGCCTGGACCCAGGGCAGAACTATGGCTACACCTTC.

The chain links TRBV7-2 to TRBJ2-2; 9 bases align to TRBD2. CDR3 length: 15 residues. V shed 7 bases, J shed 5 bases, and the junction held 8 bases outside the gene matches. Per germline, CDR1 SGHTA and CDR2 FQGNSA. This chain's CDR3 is CASIPTSGRTGELFF. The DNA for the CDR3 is TGTGCCAGCATTCCTACTAGCGGGCGGACCGGGGAGCTGTTTTTT.

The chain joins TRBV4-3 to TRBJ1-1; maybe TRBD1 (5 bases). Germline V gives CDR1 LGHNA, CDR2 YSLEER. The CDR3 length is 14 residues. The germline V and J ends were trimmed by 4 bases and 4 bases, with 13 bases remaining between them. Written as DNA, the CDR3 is TGCGCCAGCAGCCTTCTTCGGGGGGGCACTGAAGCTTTCTTT. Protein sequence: CASSLLRGGTEAFF.

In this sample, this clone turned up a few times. CDR3 sequence reads: CASSPRGGGSTEAFF. Here the CDR3 DNA reads TGTGCCAGCAGCCCCCGGGGCGGGGGGAGCACTGAAGCTTTCTTT. The rearrangement links TRBV7-2 to TRBJ1-1, with D possibly TRBD1 on 5 matching bases. The germline V and J ends were trimmed by 5 bases and 4 bases, with 17 bases remaining between them. The CDR3 loop spans 15 amino acids. Germline loops: CDR1 SGHTA, CDR2 FQGNSA.

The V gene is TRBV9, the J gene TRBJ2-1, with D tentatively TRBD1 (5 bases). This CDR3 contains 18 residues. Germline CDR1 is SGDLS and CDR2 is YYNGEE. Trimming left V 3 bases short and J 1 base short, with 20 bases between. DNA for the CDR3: TGTGCCAGCAGCGGAGAACCCAGGACACCAAGATCCTACAATGAGCAGTTCTTC. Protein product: CASSGEPRTPRSYNEQFF.

This chain's CDR3 is CSVGGTNYGYTF. The CDR3, as DNA: TGCAGCGTTGGAGGCACAAACTATGGCTACACCTTC. This sequence joins TRBV29-1 and TRBJ1-2; D gene ambiguous. The V end lost 4 bases, the J end lost 2 bases, and 8 bases lay between the germline ends. This CDR3 comprises 12 residues. Germline values: CDR1 SQVTM, CDR2 ANQGSEA.

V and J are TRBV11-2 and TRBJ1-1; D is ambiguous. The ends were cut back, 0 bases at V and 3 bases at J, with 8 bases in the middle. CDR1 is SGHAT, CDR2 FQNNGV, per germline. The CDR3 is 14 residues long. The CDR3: CASSLEGRYTEAFF. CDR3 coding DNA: TGTGCCAGCAGCTTAGAGGGCAGATACACTGAAGCTTTCTTT.

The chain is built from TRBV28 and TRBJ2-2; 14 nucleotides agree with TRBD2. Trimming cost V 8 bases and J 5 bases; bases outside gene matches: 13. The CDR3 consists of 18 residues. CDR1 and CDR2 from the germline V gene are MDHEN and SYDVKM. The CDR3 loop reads CASLHRTSGRPPTGELFF. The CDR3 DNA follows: TGTGCCAGCCTACATAGGACTAGCGGGAGGCCCCCAACCGGGGAGCTGTTTTTT.